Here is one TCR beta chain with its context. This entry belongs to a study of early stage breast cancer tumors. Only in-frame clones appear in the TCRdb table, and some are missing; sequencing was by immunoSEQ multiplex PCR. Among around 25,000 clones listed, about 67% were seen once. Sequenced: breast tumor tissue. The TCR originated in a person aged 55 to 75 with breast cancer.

The CDR3 DNA sequence: TGCGCCAGCAGCCAAGAAATACGGCGGCGGGGCTATGGCTACACCTTC. It specifies CASSQEIRRRGYGYTF. The chain uses TRBV4-1 and TRBJ1-2; D gene unclear. The CDR3 sequence is 16 residues long. V gave up 0 bases and J gave up 4 bases, with 15 bases separating them. Germline V gives CDR1 MGHRA, CDR2 YSYEKL.